This T cell receptor beta chain is drawn from a study of blood T cell repertoires in COVID-19. Study-wide context: Cohort 3 donors were reported recovered after two negative PCRs, clearance, or symptom resolution.

Trimming took off 0 bases at V and 1 base at J, with 14 bases between the two ends. CDR3 length equals 18 residues. Germline CDR1 and CDR2: SGHDT and YYEEEE. Study processing details: Estimated nucleated cell counts came from reference gene primer amplification. Some clones are missing from TCRdb's copy, which holds only in-frame ones; the method was immunoSEQ multiplex PCR. D and trimming come from the DNA, and the V and J calls and clone size come from that table. The data hold some 200,000 clones, with approximately 87% observed a single time. Participants' reported clinical history set cohort assignment.

The chain couples TRBV5-6 to TRBJ2-6; weak D call: TRBD2 (6 bases). Sequenced input: PBMCs or T cells enriched from blood (not recorded which). The sequence was collected from a woman in her forties or fifties in a cohort exposed to, infected with or recovered from COVID-19 (not recorded which). The CDR3: CASSLAVGLISGANVLTF. CDR3 nucleotide sequence: TGTGCCAGCAGCTTGGCTGTGGGACTGATATCTGGGGCCAACGTCCTGACTTTC.